Listed below are T cell receptor beta chains from one sample, sequenced in a study of blood T cells in healthy people across ages. TCRdb re-called the 5' RACE reads with MiXCR, one entry per CDR3 protein. The sample has 850,000 to 1,100,000 distinct CDR3 sequences, 35% to 45% seen once. The material sequenced was blood. These receptors all stem from a man aged 18 to 35 in good health. The conserved cysteine and the conserved F or W are not part of the CDR3 here. Fields, in order: J gene, D gene, V gene, CDR3 protein. A D gene is named only where the DNA matches it firmly.

>TRBJ2-5|-|TRBV7-3
ASSLTLTGTKDEQY
>TRBJ2-1|TRBD2|TRBV6-5
ASSLAGGAHEQF
>TRBJ1-6|-|TRBV4-2
ASSQAAGFSPLH
>TRBJ2-3|-|TRBV28
ASSPPHGAADTQY
>TRBJ1-4|-|TRBV5-1
ASSLGGSANERLF
>TRBJ2-7|TRBD1|TRBV16
ASSQSRTGYYEQY
>TRBJ1-5|-|TRBV5-1
ASSPLSKNQPQH
>TRBJ2-7|-|TRBV7-2
ASSASTSYEQY
>TRBJ2-1|-|TRBV5-6
ASSSVIFIRDGRRNEQF
>TRBJ1-1|-|TRBV27
ASATGSNTEAF
>TRBJ1-6|-|TRBV25-1
ASTPRGNSPLH
>TRBJ2-2|-|TRBV7-7
ASQGFGTGELF
>TRBJ2-2|-|TRBV29-1
SVAGYGDTGELF
>TRBJ1-6|TRBD1|TRBV7-2
ASSLRDRGFHSPLH
>-|-|TRBV27
ASSLDSTTQETQY
>TRBJ2-1|TRBD1|TRBV7-2
ASSLWGTGSYNEQF
>TRBJ2-3|-|TRBV3-1
ASSQNPFSSDTQY
>TRBJ1-2|-|TRBV30
AWSVRRTSNYGYT
>TRBJ1-1|TRBD1|TRBV7-2
ASSQRTGSEAF
>TRBJ2-2|TRBD2|TRBV29-1
SVAAGVGTGELF
>TRBJ2-3|-|TRBV9
ASSVAVVRTDTQY
>TRBJ2-1|TRBD2|TRBV12-5
ASARSGGGNEQF
>TRBJ2-3|-|TRBV25-1
ASSETYQGDTQY
>TRBJ2-1|TRBD2|TRBV6-5
ASSYMNAGLAGYSSYNEQF
>-|-|TRBV20-1
SAKDLSYEQY
>TRBJ1-5|-|TRBV27
ASSFEGRPNQPQH
>TRBJ1-5|-|TRBV12-3/TRBV12-4
ACSLQGGNQPQH
>TRBJ2-1|TRBD1|TRBV20-1
SARGQGGRDNEQF
>TRBJ2-2|TRBD1|TRBV15
ATSREGRDRDDWKTRELF
>TRBJ1-2|TRBD1|TRBV2
ASSEYRTGTTRDT
>TRBJ1-5|TRBD1|TRBV12-3/TRBV12-4
ASSPGTGIFQPQH
>TRBJ1-2|-|TRBV7-2
ASSLGAGVDYGYT
>TRBJ1-1|-|TRBV6-2/TRBV6-3
ASMTGGGEAF
>TRBJ2-3|-|TRBV20-1
SASGSPSTDTQY
>TRBJ1-4|-|TRBV20-1
SARDQDSEKLF
>TRBJ1-1|TRBD1|TRBV7-9
ASSLQGAEHTEAF
>TRBJ2-7|-|TRBV20-1
SAHDAGSSYEQY